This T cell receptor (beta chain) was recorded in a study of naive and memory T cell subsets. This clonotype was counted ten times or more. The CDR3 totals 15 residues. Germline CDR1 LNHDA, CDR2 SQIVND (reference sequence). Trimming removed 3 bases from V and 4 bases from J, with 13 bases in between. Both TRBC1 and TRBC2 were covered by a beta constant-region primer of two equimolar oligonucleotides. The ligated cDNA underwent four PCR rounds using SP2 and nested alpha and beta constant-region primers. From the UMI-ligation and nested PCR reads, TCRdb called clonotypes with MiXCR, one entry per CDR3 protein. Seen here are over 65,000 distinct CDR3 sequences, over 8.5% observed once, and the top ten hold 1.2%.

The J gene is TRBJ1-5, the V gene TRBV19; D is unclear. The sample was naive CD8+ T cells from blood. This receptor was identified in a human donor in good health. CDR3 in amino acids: CASSMVRRSNQPQHF. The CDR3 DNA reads TGTGCCAGTAGTATGGTCAGGCGTAGTAATCAGCCCCAGCATTTT.